The source of this T cell receptor (beta chain) is a study of molecular identifiers for immune sequencing clone quantification. Overall study results and limits: In naive cells, clones above 20 RNA copies held under 1% of molecules, whereas in effector cells they held over 99%.

Based on a CD8+CD4-CCR7+CD45RA+ profile, naive CD8 T cells were sorted. In germline, CDR1 is SGDLS, CDR2 YYNGEE. The CDR3 runs 14 residues. V shed 4 bases and J shed 7 bases, with 12 bases lying between them. As previously described, bulk TCR libraries were made using listed TCR primers. TCRdb independently ran MiXCR on the PCR reads; one entry per CDR3 protein. Here the sample spans about 630,000 distinct CDR3 sequences, 25% being singletons. This clonotype appeared a few times. Antigen specificity is unknown. This TCR was sampled from a human donor in good health. Some libraries in this study had Jurkat cell RNA spiked in. The chain combines TRBV9 with TRBJ1-6, with D perhaps matching TRBD1 (5 bases). Sequenced: naive CD8+ T cells from blood, with Jurkat cell RNA spiked in. The sample's subset: FACS-sorted CD8+CD4-CCR7+CD45RA+ naive T cells. In DNA form, the CDR3 reads TGTGCCAGCAGCCCGGGGGGTGGAAATTCACCCCTCCACTTT. Translated: CASSPGGGNSPLHF.